The T cell receptor (beta chain) described here comes from a study of shared clonotypes between healthy human individuals. Study as a whole: Contributing individuals were a couple of females and a few males aged 18 to 49.

Concerning this clone: Its matching antigen is unknown. Other DNA sequences in this sample translate to the same CDR3.

This CDR3 comprises 15 residues. Trimming removed 0 bases at V and 1 base at J, with 9 bases between. Germline V gene sequence: CDR1 SGDLS, CDR2 YYNGEE. Assay: immunoSEQ multiplex PCR; the TCRdb copy retains only in-frame clones and omits some. The sample holds over a million clones, approximately 80% seen once. Whole-study findings and limits: In having few donors, the study represented limited genetic and exposure-history diversity.

This TCR was recovered from a man between 18 and 35 years old in good health. Some clones in this sample may be carry-over from other donors' samples. V gene TRBV9 combines with J gene TRBJ2-3; D possibly corresponds to TRBD2 (5 bases). The specimen was memory CD4+ T cells from PBMCs. Subset denoted: CD45RA-negative fraction. CDR3 in DNA: TGTGCCAGCAGCGTAGTCGGGGTCGGCACAGATACGCAGTATTTT. Translating it yields CASSVVGVGTDTQYF.